This T cell receptor (beta chain) was identified during a study of T cells in Graves' hyperthyroidism and ophthalmopathy. This CDR3 region has 14 residues. CDR1 is SGDLS, CDR2 YYNGEE, per germline. RNA transcripts were the template for amplifying TCR beta CDR3 regions. HTBI primers drove first-round RT-PCR of the TCR CDR3. From the multiplex PCR reads, TCRdb called clonotypes with MiXCR, one entry per CDR3 protein. This repertoire shows approximately 590,000 distinct CDR3 sequences, 35% to 55% found once; its top ten account for nearly 8.5%. Stable disease denoted Graves' hyperthyroidism without ophthalmopathy progression within 18 months. Researchers barred patients who had uncontrolled infection, other autoimmune disease, pregnancy or lactation.

The material sequenced was peripheral blood or thyroid tissue (not recorded which). This TCR was sampled from a woman under 30 with Graves' hyperthyroidism. V and J are TRBV9 and TRBJ2-5, with D possibly being TRBD2 (5 bases). DNA of the CDR3: TGTGCTAGAGATCTAGCCGCGGGTCAAGAGACCCAGTACTTC. It yields the protein CARDLAAGQETQYF.